The clone carrying this TCR beta chain was seen at least ten times. Its specificity is unknown. The data were produced by immunoSEQ multiplex PCR, yet TCRdb's version contains in-frame clones alone and is incomplete. The data hold under 35,000 clones, with 78% observed a single time. Trimming stripped 5 bases from V and 2 bases from J, with 13 bases between. The length of the CDR3 is 16 residues. Germline CDR1 SEHNR, CDR2 FQNEAQ (reference sequence). This specimen belongs to a study of T cells in localized non-small cell lung cancer. Points from the study as a whole: Appearances in adjacent lung were noted for a median roughly 50 of the top 100 tumor clones. Density of T cells in blood, when higher, went with longer overall survival. Heterogeneity stays possible, as sequencing covered only one tumor region.

The chain recombines TRBV7-9 with TRBJ2-6, with D perhaps matching TRBD1 or TRBD2 (6 bases each). The source of this sequence is a male donor at least 60 years old with stage II squamous cell lung carcinoma. Sequenced material: peripheral blood, taken before any cancer treatment. CDR3 bases: TGTGCCAGCAGCCACCGAGGGGGGACTGGGGCCAACGTCCTGACTTTC. This encodes CASSHRGGTGANVLTF. Full variable domain (outside the CDR3, taken from reference TRBV7-9 and TRBJ2-6): DTGVSQNPRHKITKRGQNVTFRCDPISEHNRLYWYRQTLGQGPEFLTYFQNEAQLEKSRLLSDRFSAERPKGSFSTLEIQRTEQGDSAMYLCASSHRGGTGANVLTFGAGSRLTVL.